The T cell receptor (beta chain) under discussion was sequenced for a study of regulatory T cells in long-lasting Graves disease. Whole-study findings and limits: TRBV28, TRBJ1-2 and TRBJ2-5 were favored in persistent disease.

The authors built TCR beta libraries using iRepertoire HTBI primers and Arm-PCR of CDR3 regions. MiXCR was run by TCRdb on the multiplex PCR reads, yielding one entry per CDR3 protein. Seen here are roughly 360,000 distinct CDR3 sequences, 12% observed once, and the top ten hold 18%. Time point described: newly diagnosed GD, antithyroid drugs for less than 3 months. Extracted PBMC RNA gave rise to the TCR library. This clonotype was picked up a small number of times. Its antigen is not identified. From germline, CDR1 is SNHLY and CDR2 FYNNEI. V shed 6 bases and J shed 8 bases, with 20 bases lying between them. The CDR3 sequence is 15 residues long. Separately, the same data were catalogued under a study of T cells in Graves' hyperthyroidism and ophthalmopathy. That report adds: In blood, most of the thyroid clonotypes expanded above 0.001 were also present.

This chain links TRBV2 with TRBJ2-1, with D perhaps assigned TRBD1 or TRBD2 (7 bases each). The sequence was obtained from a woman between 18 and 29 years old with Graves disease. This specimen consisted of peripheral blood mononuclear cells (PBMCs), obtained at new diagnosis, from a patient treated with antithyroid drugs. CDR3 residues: CASSQGGASADEQFF. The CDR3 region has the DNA TGTGCCAGCAGCCAGGGGGGGGCTAGCGCCGATGAGCAGTTCTTC.